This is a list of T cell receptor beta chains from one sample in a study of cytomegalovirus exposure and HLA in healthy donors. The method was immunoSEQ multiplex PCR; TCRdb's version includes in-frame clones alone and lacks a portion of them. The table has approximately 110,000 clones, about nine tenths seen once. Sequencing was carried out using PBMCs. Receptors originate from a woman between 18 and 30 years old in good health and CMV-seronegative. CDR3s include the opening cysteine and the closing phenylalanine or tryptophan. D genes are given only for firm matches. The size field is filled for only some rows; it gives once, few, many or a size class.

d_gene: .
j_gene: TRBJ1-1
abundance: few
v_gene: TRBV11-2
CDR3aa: CASSSGLNTEAFF
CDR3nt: TGTGCCAGCAGCTCGGGGTTGAACACTGAAGCTTTCTTT

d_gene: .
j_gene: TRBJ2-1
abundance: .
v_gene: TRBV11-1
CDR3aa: CASSLARSSGLLYNEQFF
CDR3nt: TGTGCCAGCAGCTTAGCTCGTAGTTCTGGACTCCTTTACAATGAGCAGTTCTTC

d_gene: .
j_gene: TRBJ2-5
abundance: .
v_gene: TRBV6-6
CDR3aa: CASSWTEETQYF
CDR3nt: TGTGCCAGCAGTTGGACTGAAGAGACCCAGTACTTC

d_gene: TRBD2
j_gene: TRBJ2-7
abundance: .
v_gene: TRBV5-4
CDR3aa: CASSLASGGDGSYEQYF
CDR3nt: TGTGCCAGCAGCTTGGCCTCTGGGGGGGACGGCTCCTACGAGCAGTACTTC

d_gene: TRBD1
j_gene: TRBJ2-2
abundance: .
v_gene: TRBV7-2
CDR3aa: CASSFTGTGTGELFF
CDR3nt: TGTGCCAGCAGCTTTACCGGGACAGGGACCGGGGAGCTGTTTTTT

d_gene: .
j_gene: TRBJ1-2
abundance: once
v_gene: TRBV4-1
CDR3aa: CASSQDMGRDLYGYTF
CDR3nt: TGCGCCAGCAGCCAAGATATGGGGCGAGACCTCTATGGCTACACCTTC

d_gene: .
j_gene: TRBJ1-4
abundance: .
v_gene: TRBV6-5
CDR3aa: CASCRDPTNEKLFF
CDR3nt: TGTGCCAGCTGCCGGGATCCAACTAATGAAAAACTGTTTTTT

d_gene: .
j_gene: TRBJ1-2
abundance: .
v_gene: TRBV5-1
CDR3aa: CASSLVGGSNYGYTF
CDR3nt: TGCGCCAGCAGCTTGGTTGGAGGGTCTAACTATGGCTACACCTTC

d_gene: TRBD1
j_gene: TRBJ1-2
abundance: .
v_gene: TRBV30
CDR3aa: CAWGLSGTGGKISYTF
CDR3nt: TGTGCCTGGGGCCTCTCCGGGACAGGGGGCAAAATAAGCTACACCTTC

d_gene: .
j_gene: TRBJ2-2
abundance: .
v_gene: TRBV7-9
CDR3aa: CAHIDTGELFF
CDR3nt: TGTGCCCATATAGACACCGGGGAGCTGTTTTTT

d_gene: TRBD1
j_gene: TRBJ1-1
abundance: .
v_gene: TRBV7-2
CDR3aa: CASSLAPTGGHTEAFF
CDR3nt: TGTGCCAGCAGCTTAGCCCCGACAGGGGGCCACACTGAAGCTTTCTTT